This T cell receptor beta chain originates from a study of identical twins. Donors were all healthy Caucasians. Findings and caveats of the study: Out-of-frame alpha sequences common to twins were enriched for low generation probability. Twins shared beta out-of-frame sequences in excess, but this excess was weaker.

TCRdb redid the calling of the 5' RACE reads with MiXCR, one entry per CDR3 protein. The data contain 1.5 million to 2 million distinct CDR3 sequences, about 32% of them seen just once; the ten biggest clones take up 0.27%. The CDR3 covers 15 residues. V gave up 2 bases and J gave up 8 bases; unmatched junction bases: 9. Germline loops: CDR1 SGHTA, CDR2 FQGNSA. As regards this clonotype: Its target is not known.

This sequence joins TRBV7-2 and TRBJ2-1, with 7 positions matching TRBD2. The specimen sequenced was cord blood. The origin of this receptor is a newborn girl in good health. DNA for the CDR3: TGTGCCAGCAGCTTAAGGTGGGAGGGTTACGATGAGCAGTTCTTC. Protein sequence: CASSLRWEGYDEQFF.